This T cell receptor (beta chain) appears in the sequencing data of a study of T cell responses to AZD1222 COVID-19 vaccine. For the study at large: It was second doses at about 4 or about 12 weeks that were pooled.

Germline CDR1 reads LGHDT; CDR2 reads YNNKEL (reference sequence). CDR3 size: 13 residues. Trimming took 6 bases from V and 6 from J, leaving 14 bases between them. Study-wide findings and caveats: Of the AZD1222 recipients, only five to seven were seropositive at baseline. With dominance at 160-218 and 743-854, vaccine-associated CD4 TCRs spanned spike.

Profiling relied on immunoSEQ multiplex PCR, and the TCRdb table lists in-frame clones only, not all of them. The sample yields 100,000 or so clones, just under 95% seen once. This clone was seen a single time. Its antigen is unidentified. The rearrangement joins TRBV3-1 (or the pseudogene TRBV3-2) to TRBJ1-2, with a tentative D call TRBD1 (5 bases). This TCR was recovered from an adult in good health. Sample: peripheral blood, taken on day 0 of AZD1222 vaccination. The CDR3 DNA reads as TGTGCCAGCAGGGGGAGGGGCGGGGATGGCTACACCTTC. Protein: CASRGRGGDGYTF.